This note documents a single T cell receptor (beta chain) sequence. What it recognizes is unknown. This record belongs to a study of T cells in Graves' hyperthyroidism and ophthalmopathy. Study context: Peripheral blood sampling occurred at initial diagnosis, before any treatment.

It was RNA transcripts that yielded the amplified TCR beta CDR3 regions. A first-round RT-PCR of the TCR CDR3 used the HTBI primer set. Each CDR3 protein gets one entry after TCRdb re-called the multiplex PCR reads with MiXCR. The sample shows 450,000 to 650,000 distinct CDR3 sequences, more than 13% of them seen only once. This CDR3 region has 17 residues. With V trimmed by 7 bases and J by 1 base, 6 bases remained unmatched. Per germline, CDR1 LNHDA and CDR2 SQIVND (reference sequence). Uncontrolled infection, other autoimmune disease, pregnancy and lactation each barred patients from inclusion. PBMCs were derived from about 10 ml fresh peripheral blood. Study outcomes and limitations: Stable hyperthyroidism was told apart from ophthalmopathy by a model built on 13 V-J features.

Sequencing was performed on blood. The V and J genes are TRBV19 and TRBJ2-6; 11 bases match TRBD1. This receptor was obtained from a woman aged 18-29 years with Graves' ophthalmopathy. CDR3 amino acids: CASIRGTGGSGANVLTF. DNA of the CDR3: TGTGCCAGTATCCGGGGGACAGGGGGATCTGGGGCCAACGTCCTGACTTTC.